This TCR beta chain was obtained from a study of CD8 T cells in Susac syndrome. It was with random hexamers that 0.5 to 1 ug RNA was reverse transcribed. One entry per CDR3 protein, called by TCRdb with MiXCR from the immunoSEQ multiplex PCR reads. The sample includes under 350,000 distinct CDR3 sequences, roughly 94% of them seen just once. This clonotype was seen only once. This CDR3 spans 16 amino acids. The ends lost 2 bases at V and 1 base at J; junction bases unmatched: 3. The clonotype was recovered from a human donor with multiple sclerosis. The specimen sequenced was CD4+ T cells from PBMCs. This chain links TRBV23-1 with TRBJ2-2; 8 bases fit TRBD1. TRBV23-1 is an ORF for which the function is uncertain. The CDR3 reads CASSQTGTGNTGELFF. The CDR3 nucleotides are TGCGCCAGCAGTCAAACGGGGACAGGGAACACCGGGGAGCTGTTTTTT.